The present T cell receptor beta chain was sequenced within a study of T-cell memory formation after mild COVID-19. Study in general: Largely, the TCR clusters proved donor specific.

TCR alpha and TCR beta cDNA libraries with sample barcodes and UMIs came from 5'RACE using constant-segment primers. TCRdb independently ran MiXCR on the 5' RACE reads; one entry per CDR3 protein. The sample lists hundreds of thousands of distinct CDR3 sequences, about 20% seen once, with 12% in the top ten. Germline CDR1 is KGHDR and CDR2 is SFDVKD. The CDR3 runs 15 residues. Trimming pared 4 bases from V and 7 bases from J, leaving 18 bases between. Study-level findings and limits: A second wave expanding day 15 to 37 was CD4+-biased; contracting clones were balanced. Those CD4+ clones that contracted were mainly in CM and EM (CD8+ ones in EMRA).

Concerning this clonotype: As yet, its antigen is unknown.

Sample: PBMCs or a T cell subset sorted from them (not recorded which). This clonotype was obtained from an adult woman who had mild COVID-19 (a few samples of this study predate the infection). Cell type and time point are not known. The rearrangement joins TRBV24-1 to TRBJ2-5; perhaps TRBD1 as D (6 bases). The DNA of the CDR3 is TGTGCCACCAGTGAGAAGGACAGTATTAAGAGGACCCAGTACTTC. Its translation is CATSEKDSIKRTQYF.